These 26 T cell receptor beta chains were all obtained from the same sample, sequenced in a study of regulatory T cells in long-lasting Graves disease. In building TCR beta libraries, iRepertoire HTBI primers were used together with Arm-PCR of CDR3 regions. TCRdb analysed the multiplex PCR reads with MiXCR anew, one entry per CDR3 protein. The sample has 250,000 or so distinct CDR3 sequences; approximately 18% are singletons. The time point was: newly diagnosed GD, antithyroid drugs for less than 3 months. TCR sequences were obtained from RNA taken from PBMCs. These data were also reused for a study on T cells in Graves' hyperthyroidism and ophthalmopathy.

The starting material was peripheral blood mononuclear cells (PBMCs), obtained at new diagnosis, from a patient treated with antithyroid drugs. Receptor source: a woman between 25 and 40 years old with Graves disease.

Concerning this clonotype itself: A read error is possible here, since a much larger clone lies one base away. The chain carries TRBV6-2 or TRBV6-3 and TRBJ1-2, with D perhaps matching TRBD1 (5 bases). V was trimmed by 5 bases and J by 7 bases, leaving 20 bases between them. The CDR3 spans 15 residues. Germline CDR1 reads MNHEY; CDR2 reads SVGEGT. The CDR3 DNA is TGTGCCAGCAGTGACCCGGGACCCCAACGGGGTGGCTACACCTTC. It specifies CASSDPGPQRGGYTF.

This clonotype has more than one count but fewer than ten. The V and J genes are TRBV20-1 and TRBJ1-1; D is possibly TRBD1 (5 bases). The CDR3 extends over 17 amino acids. Deletions cut 2 bases from V and 1 base from J, with 20 bases between. CDR1 is DFQATT, CDR2 SNEGSKA, per germline (reference sequence). CDR3: CSARTPLIPQANTEAFF. The CDR3 nucleotides read TGCAGTGCTAGAACCCCACTCATCCCACAGGCGAACACTGAAGCTTTCTTT.

This clonotype was detected many times. The chain joins TRBV18 to TRBJ2-5; 8 bases are shared with TRBD1. V dropped 3 bases and J dropped 2; count of bases not matched to a gene: 5. The CDR3 spans 15 residues. Looked up from germline, CDR1 is KGHSH and CDR2 is LQKENI. The CDR3 nucleotides read TGTGCCAGCTCACCCGGGACAGGAAAACAAGAGACCCAGTACTTC. It codes for CASSPGTGKQETQYF.

The sample holds many counts of this clonotype. This sequence joins TRBV7-2 and TRBJ2-5, with 16 bases identical to TRBD2. J lost 7 bases, V lost 5 bases, and 10 bases had no gene match. This CDR3 is 17 amino acids long. Germline values: CDR1 SGHTA, CDR2 FQGNSA. CDR3 in amino acids: CASSLQGLAGGARTQYF. Written as DNA, the CDR3 is TGTGCCAGCAGCCTCCAGGGACTAGCGGGGGGGGCCCGGACCCAGTACTTC.

This clonotype was recorded at least ten times. The chain combines TRBV20-1 with TRBJ2-5; D possibly corresponds to TRBD2 (6 bases). The germline V and J ends were trimmed by 1 base and 4 bases, with 16 bases remaining between them. The CDR3 loop spans 15 amino acids. Germline values: CDR1 DFQATT, CDR2 SNEGSKA (reference sequence). The DNA of the CDR3 is TGCAGTGCTAGAGGGCATTCCTTCGGGGGAGAGACCCAGTACTTC. It yields the protein CSARGHSFGGETQYF.

This clonotype has a count of ten or more. V usage is TRBV5-5 and J usage is TRBJ2-1; TRBD2 agrees at 9 bases. Per germline, CDR1 SGHKS and CDR2 YYEKEE (reference sequence). The CDR3 runs to 15 residues. Trimming cost V 4 bases and J 10 bases; bases outside gene matches: 12. The CDR3 nucleotides are TGTGCCAGCAGCGCATCCGGGACTAGCAAAGGGGAGCAGTTCTTC. Translated: CASSASGTSKGEQFF.

Ten or more counts support this clonotype. The V gene is TRBV27, the J gene TRBJ1-2; 7 bases align to TRBD1. The CDR3 runs to 14 residues. The junction had 5 bases not matched to a gene; V was cut back by 6 bases and J by 1 base. The germline gives CDR1 MNHEY, CDR2 SMNVEV (reference sequence). DNA for the CDR3: TGTGCCAGCAGGAAACAGGGGCTTAACTATGGCTACACCTTC. Amino acids: CASRKQGLNYGYTF.

This clonotype was found many times. The J gene is TRBJ2-1, the V gene TRBV5-1; the match to TRBD1 covers 11 bases. The CDR3 spans 17 residues. CDR1 and CDR2 from the germline V gene are SGHRS and YFSETQ. V dropped 6 bases and J dropped 5; count of bases not matched to a gene: 13. CDR3 sequence: CASTPLGQGATNNEQFF. In DNA, the CDR3 is TGCGCCAGCACTCCATTAGGACAGGGGGCTACAAACAATGAGCAGTTCTTC.

This clonotype turned up a few times. This may be a read error, as it is one base from a much larger clone. The chain couples TRBV2 to TRBJ2-5; TRBD1 or TRBD2 may be the D gene (5 bases each). This CDR3 comprises 14 residues. V was cut by 11 bases and J by 5 bases, with 21 bases left in between. In germline, CDR1 is SNHLY, CDR2 FYNNEI. Written as DNA, the CDR3 is TGTGCCGGCAACGGCGGGCAGGGCTGGGAGACCCAGTACTTC. This translates into CAGNGGQGWETQYF. The full variable domain, rest sourced from reference TRBV2 and TRBJ2-5, is EPEVTQTPSHQVTQMGQEVILRCVPISNHLYFYWYRQILGQKVEFLVSFYNNEISEKSEIFDDQFSVERPDGSNFTLKIRSTKLEDSAMYFCAGNGGQGWETQYFGPGTRLLVL.

V usage is TRBV5-5 and J usage is TRBJ1-2; 10 nucleotides agree with TRBD1. The CDR3 sequence is 15 residues long. V lost 0 bases and J lost 8; bases outside the gene matches: 7. CDR1 and CDR2 from the germline V gene are SGHKS and YYEKEE (reference sequence). Written as DNA, the CDR3 is TGTGCCAGCAGCTTGGATGGGGACAGGGGAAGAGGCTACACCTTC. This translates into CASSLDGDRGRGYTF.

This clonotype was counted at least ten times. The chain recombines TRBV12-5 with TRBJ1-1; no reliable D call. This CDR3 is 14 amino acids long. V lost 2 bases to trimming and J lost 0 bases, with 7 bases between them. Germline V lookup: CDR1 LGHNT, CDR2 FRNRAP. The CDR3 coding sequence is TGTGCTAGTGGTTTGCCCCATTTGAACACTGAAGCTTTCTTT. It yields the protein CASGLPHLNTEAFF.

This clonotype was counted many times. This rearrangement joins TRBV7-3 to TRBJ2-5, with 10 positions matching TRBD2. The CDR3 covers 16 residues. CDR1 SGHTA and CDR2 FQGTGA come from the germline V gene. V gave up 5 bases and J gave up 9 bases; unmatched junction bases: 15. The CDR3 DNA is TGTGCCAGCAGCCCTTTCCAGCTAGCGGGGGCCGGGTCCCAGTACTTC. Its translation is CASSPFQLAGAGSQYF.

The chain links TRBV6-2 or TRBV6-3 to TRBJ2-5; D may be TRBD1 (6 bases). CDR1 MNHEY and CDR2 SVGEGT come from the germline V gene. The CDR3 has 13 amino acids. V was clipped by 4 bases and J by 3 bases, with 9 bases between them. CDR3 in DNA: TGTGCCAGCAGTTTCACAGGGAAAGAGACCCAGTACTTC. It specifies CASSFTGKETQYF.

This clonotype has ten or more counts. V and J are TRBV4-2 and TRBJ1-1; D remains unclear. Per the germline V gene, CDR1 is LGHNA and CDR2 is YNFKEQ. CDR3 size: 14 residues. V dropped 1 base and J dropped 1 base, with 7 bases sitting between them. CDR3 sequence: CASSQVYRNTEAFF. The CDR3 DNA reads as TGTGCCAGCAGCCAAGTTTATCGGAACACTGAAGCTTTCTTT.

Ten or more counts support this clonotype. V and J are TRBV19 and TRBJ1-5; D is uncertain. V dropped 6 bases and J dropped 2 bases, with 14 bases sitting between them. The CDR3 loop spans 15 amino acids. The germline V gene encodes CDR1 LNHDA and CDR2 SQIVND (reference sequence). CDR3 region: CASRTNLEGNQPQHF. The CDR3 DNA sequence: TGTGCCAGTAGGACGAATTTGGAGGGCAATCAGCCCCAGCATTTT.

This clonotype was observed many times. V usage is TRBV29-1 and J usage is TRBJ2-2; D might be TRBD1 (6 bases). This CDR3 region has 13 residues. The ends were cut back, 6 bases at V and 5 bases at J, with 13 bases in the middle. Per germline, CDR1 SQVTM and CDR2 ANQGSEA. The DNA of the CDR3 is TGCAGCGTGCCCGGGACACAAACCGGGGAGCTGTTTTTT. The encoded protein is CSVPGTQTGELFF.

In its sample, this clonotype was seen many times. This sequence joins TRBV28 and TRBJ1-5, with TRBD1 matching over 8 bases. The trim removed 1 base at V and 2 bases at J, leaving 7 bases unmatched. Germline V lookup: CDR1 MDHEN, CDR2 SYDVKM. The CDR3 has 17 amino acids. CDR3 in amino acids: CASSLLQGDFGNQPQHF. CDR3 nucleotides: TGTGCCAGCAGTTTATTACAGGGGGACTTTGGCAATCAGCCCCAGCATTTT.

This clonotype came up many times. Mismatch with germline at one junction end may stem from a read error. The V gene is TRBV2, the J gene TRBJ1-1, with a possible D match to TRBD1 (5 bases). Germline assignment: CDR1 SNHLY and CDR2 FYNNEI. The CDR3 extends over 16 amino acids. The CDR3 nucleotides are TGCGCCAGCAGCCCAGGACACCAACGGATGAACACTGAAGCTTTCTTT. Protein: CASSPGHQRMNTEAFF.

The V call is TRBV12-3 or TRBV12-4, the J call TRBJ2-7, with TRBD2 identical over 9 bases. This CDR3 contains 15 residues. The V segment lost 5 bases and the J segment 6 bases; nucleotides outside the gene matches: 11. This CDR3 reads CASSPAGGPDSEQYF. CDR3 coding DNA: TGTGCCAGCAGTCCTGCGGGAGGGCCAGATTCCGAGCAGTACTTC.

This chain joins TRBV9 and TRBJ1-5; no definite D call. The CDR3 is 14 amino acids. Trimming took off 0 bases at V and 9 bases at J, with 13 bases between the two ends. From germline, CDR1 is SGDLS and CDR2 YYNGEE. The CDR3: CASSVASALRPQHF. CDR3 DNA sequence: TGTGCCAGCAGCGTAGCTTCGGCCCTTCGGCCCCAGCATTTT.

This clonotype occurred many times. This chain uses TRBV7-8 with TRBJ1-6; D is undetermined. The CDR3 extends over 16 amino acids. V lost 3 bases to trimming and J lost 7 bases, with 16 bases between them. Germline loops: CDR1 SGHVS, CDR2 FQNEAQ. The CDR3 sequence: CASSLTPLLLNSPLHF. In nucleotides, the CDR3 is TGTGCCAGCAGCTTGACCCCCCTTCTCCTCAATTCACCCCTCCACTTT.

This clonotype showed up many times. The rearrangement uses TRBV3-1 and TRBJ2-7; TRBD1 aligns across 7 bases. Looked up from germline, CDR1 is LGHDT and CDR2 is YNNKEL (reference sequence). The CDR3 totals 14 residues. With V trimmed by 2 bases and J by 3 bases, 4 bases remained unmatched. CDR3 region: CASSQSDRNYEQYF. The DNA for the CDR3 is TGTGCCAGCAGCCAATCGGACAGGAACTACGAGCAGTACTTC.

This clonotype was seen repeatedly, ten times or more. The V call is TRBV2, the J call TRBJ1-1, with TRBD1 matching 8 bases. V lost 6 bases to trimming and J lost 4 bases; unmatched junction nucleotides: 4. This CDR3 has 13 amino acids. The V gene's germline CDR1 is SNHLY and CDR2 FYNNEI. CDR3 bases: TGTGCCAGCAGGTTGGACAGGGCCACTGAAGCTTTCTTT. Its translation: CASRLDRATEAFF.

This clonotype occurred many times. The CDR3 DNA is TGCGCCAGCAGCCACCCGACTCAAGGGGAGAGAGTTGGTTATGGCTACACCTTC. Its translation is CASSHPTQGERVGYGYTF. This chain connects TRBV4-1 to TRBJ1-2; maybe TRBD1 (5 bases). Trimming took 3 bases from V and 5 from J, leaving 25 bases between them. The CDR3 covers 18 residues. Looked up from germline, CDR1 is MGHRA and CDR2 is YSYEKL.

Many counts were recorded for this clonotype. This chain uses TRBV9 with TRBJ1-2; D might be TRBD1 (5 bases). V was trimmed by 1 base and J by 2 bases, leaving 18 bases between them. From germline, CDR1 is SGDLS and CDR2 YYNGEE. The CDR3 sequence is 17 residues long. This chain's CDR3 is CASSVTSDDSLNYGYTF. Here the CDR3 DNA reads TGTGCCAGCAGCGTAACCTCCGACGACAGCCTCAACTATGGCTACACCTTC.

This clonotype was seen ten or more times. This sequence joins TRBV7-9 and TRBJ1-2, with D possibly being TRBD1 (5 bases). There are 14 residues in the CDR3. Trimming took 1 base from V and 8 from J, leaving 14 bases between them. CDR1 SEHNR and CDR2 FQNEAQ come from the germline V gene (reference sequence). CDR3 sequence (DNA): TGTGCCAGCAGCTTAGGTGGGACTTCCGAGGGCTACACCTTC. Encoded protein: CASSLGGTSEGYTF.